The T cell receptor beta chain under discussion was sequenced for a study of T cell responses to AZD1222 COVID-19 vaccine. The study's findings and limits: Per reports, nearly half of all spike-specific TCRs target regions that are unmutated in variants. A rise in Spike-specific TCR breadth and depth followed two AZD1222 doses. Vaccine-associated CD4 TCRs ranged over spike, dominating at 160-218 and 743-854.

For this clone: What it binds is not known.

CDR1 is SGHKS and CDR2 is YYEKEE in the germline V gene (reference sequence). The V end lost 4 bases, the J end lost 11 bases, and 16 bases lay between the germline ends. There are 13 residues in the CDR3. Some clones are missing from TCRdb's copy, which holds only in-frame ones; the method was immunoSEQ multiplex PCR. The repertoire holds 130,000 or so clones, with more than 65% as singletons. This specimen consisted of peripheral blood, obtained 28 days after the second AZD1222 dose. The sequence derives from an adult who received the AZD1222 COVID-19 vaccine. This chain links TRBV5-5 with TRBJ1-5, with D possibly TRBD1 on 5 matching bases. The CDR3 bases are TGTGCCAGCAGCCAAACTGCTGCGGGGGCCCAGCATTTT. It is translated as CASSQTAAGAQHF.